These T cell receptor beta chains were read from a single sample in a study of metastatic and nonmetastatic thyroid tumors. TCRdb re-called clones from the PCR reads using MiXCR. The repertoire consists of 40,000 to 55,000 clones, with more than 15% occurring once and the leading ten covering roughly 3%. What was sequenced was blood. The receptor source for this set is a female donor with papillary thyroid cancer or a benign thyroid nodule (not recorded which). Some clones in this sample may be carry-over from other donors' samples. Both conserved end residues are part of each CDR3. A D gene is named only where the DNA matches it firmly. For some rows the clone size is stated as once, few or many, or as a class when expanded; others skip it.

clone size,J gene,D gene,V gene,CDR3 DNA,CDR3 protein
many,TRBJ2-1,-,TRBV28,TGTGCCAGCAGTCAAGACAGCTATGAGCAGTTCTTC,CASSQDSYEQFF
many,TRBJ1-4,TRBD1,TRBV10-1,TGCGCCAGCAGTACAGGGGGATCAGGAGAAAAACTGTTTTTT,CASSTGGSGEKLFF
many,TRBJ2-7,TRBD1,TRBV7-9,TGTGCCAGCACCCAGACAGGGGACGAGCAGTACTTC,CASTQTGDEQYF
many,TRBJ1-6,TRBD1,TRBV18,TGTGCCAGCTCGCCGGACAGGGATTCACCCCTCCACTTT,CASSPDRDSPLHF
-,TRBJ2-7,TRBD1,TRBV11-2,TGTGCCAGCAGCTACCGACCCGGGACAGATTCCTACGAGCAATACTTC,CASSYRPGTDSYEQYF
-,TRBJ2-1,TRBD2,TRBV20-1,TGCAGTGCTAGACAAGCCACGGGGCTAGCGGGAGGTTACAATGAGCATTTCTTC,CSARQATGLAGGYNEHFF
many,TRBJ1-2,TRBD1,TRBV12-3/TRBV12-4,TGTGCCAGCAGTTTGGCCCGGGACAGTTATGGCTACACCTTC,CASSLARDSYGYTF
-,TRBJ2-1,-,TRBV24-1,TGTGCCACCAGTTATTTTGGCGGATCCGATCAGTTCTTC,CATSYFGGSDQFF
many,TRBJ2-3,TRBD2,TRBV4-1,TGCGCCAGCAGCCAAGATAGGGGGTTAGCGGGAGTTGATACGCAGTATTTT,CASSQDRGLAGVDTQYF
many,TRBJ2-2,-,TRBV20-1,TGCAGTGCTAGAGAACAGGGTGGGACCGGGGAGCTGTTTTTT,CSAREQGGTGELFF
many,TRBJ1-2,-,TRBV28,TGTGCCAGCAGTGTGGACGGGGTTAGGGGCTACACCTTC,CASSVDGVRGYTF
many,TRBJ1-1,-,TRBV6-6,TGTGCCAGCAGTTACCCCCGGAGGGATACTGAAGCTTTCTTT,CASSYPRRDTEAFF
many,TRBJ1-5,-,TRBV28,TGTGCCAGCAGCTGGGGGTCGGGGAGCAATCAGCCCCAGCATTTT,CASSWGSGSNQPQHF
many,TRBJ1-5,TRBD1,TRBV7-8,TGTGCCAGCAGCTACAGGGGTCCCGGGCAGCCCCAGCATTTT,CASSYRGPGQPQHF
many,TRBJ2-7,TRBD1,TRBV25-1,TGTGCCAGCAGCCAAGGGACAGGGGAGATCCACGAGCAGTACTTC,CASSQGTGEIHEQYF
many,TRBJ2-1,-,TRBV20-1,TGCAGTGCTAGTTGGGAATGGGGAAATGAGCAGTTCTTC,CSASWEWGNEQFF
few,TRBJ2-7,-,TRBV28,TGTGCCAGTAGTTTCTTTAACTACTACGAACAGTACTTC,CASSFFNYYEQYF
-,TRBJ2-2,-,TRBV6-1,TGTGCCAGCACCCTTGGCAGGCCGAACACCGTGGAGCTGTTTTTT,CASTLGRPNTVELFF
many,TRBJ1-2,TRBD1,TRBV18,TGTGCCAGCTCACCACCGACAGGGGTGAGGTATGGCTACACCTTC,CASSPPTGVRYGYTF
-,TRBJ2-5,-,TRBV12-3/TRBV12-4,TGTGCCAGCAGCGCGAGAGGGCGGGACACCCAGTACTTC,CASSARGRDTQYF
-,TRBJ2-6,TRBD2,TRBV28,TGTGCCAGCAGTTATGGGGGGGACGGTGGGGCCAACGTCCTGACTTTC,CASSYGGDGGANVLTF
many,TRBJ1-1,-,TRBV15,TGTGCCACCAGCAGAGGCCCGGGCACTGAAGCTTTCTTT,CATSRGPGTEAFF
many,TRBJ2-3,-,TRBV28,TGTGCCAGCAGGTTAGGGGGTTCTAGCACAGATACGCAGTATTTT,CASRLGGSSTDTQYF
many,TRBJ2-1,TRBD2,TRBV6-1,TGTGCCAGTCTTAGCGGGAGCGGGCGGAATGAGCAGTTCTTC,CASLSGSGRNEQFF
few,TRBJ1-5,-,TRBV6-1,TGTGACGGCAATATCGTTTATAGCAATCAGCCCCAGCATTTT,CDGNIVYSNQPQHF
many,TRBJ1-1,-,TRBV7-2,TGTGCCAGCAGCTTAGCTCAGAACACTGAAGCTTTCTTT,CASSLAQNTEAFF
-,TRBJ2-1,TRBD1,TRBV30,TGTGCCTGTTCCACGACAGGGGAGAATGAGCAGTTCTTC,CACSTTGENEQFF
many,TRBJ1-1,TRBD1,TRBV28,TGTGCCAGCAGTTTATCCCCCCGACAGGGGTTGGGGACTGAAGCTTTCTTT,CASSLSPRQGLGTEAFF
-,TRBJ1-1,-,TRBV5-6,TGTGCCAGCAGCTGGGGGAAGGGTTGGGCTGAAGCTTTCTTT,CASSWGKGWAEAFF
-,TRBJ2-7,-,TRBV11-2,TGTGCCAGCATCTTACTTTGCTTCGAGCAGTACTTC,CASILLCFEQYF
-,TRBJ2-6,-,TRBV28,TGTGCCAGCAGACAGTGGGACAACTACCCTACCTCTGGGTCCAACGTCCTGACTTTC,CASRQWDNYPTSGSNVLTF
many,TRBJ2-7,-,TRBV29-1,TGCAGCGCGGGGGACTACGAGCAGTACTTC,CSAGDYEQYF
many,TRBJ2-7,TRBD1,TRBV7-9,TGTGCCAGCAGCTTACCGGGACAGGGGAACGAGCAGTACTTC,CASSLPGQGNEQYF
many,TRBJ2-2,-,TRBV30,TGTGCCTGGAACCCCCAAAGGGTGGGCACCGGGGAGCTGTTTTTT,CAWNPQRVGTGELFF
few,TRBJ2-7,TRBD2,TRBV6-2/TRBV6-3,TGTGCCAGCAGTTACGGGCTAGCGGGACCCTACGAGCAGTACTTC,CASSYGLAGPYEQYF
-,TRBJ1-1,-,TRBV9,TGTGCCAGCAGCGTAAGACCAACGGGGGGGCAAGACACTGAAGCTTTCTTT,CASSVRPTGGQDTEAFF
many,TRBJ2-1,-,TRBV4-1,TGCGCCAGCAGCCAAACGGCGGGGCCCGGTAATGAGCAGTTCTTC,CASSQTAGPGNEQFF
medium-sized,TRBJ1-6,-,TRBV6-1,TGTGCCAGCAGTGAAGTGCCCGCTCAGCAGTATTCACCCCTCCACTTT,CASSEVPAQQYSPLHF
many,TRBJ1-1,-,TRBV5-1,TGCGCCAGCAGCTTGGGTCCAGGGACGAACACTGAAGCTTTCTTT,CASSLGPGTNTEAFF
many,TRBJ2-2,-,TRBV20-1,TGCAGTGCTGTAGATATTGGGTCGGGACCCCACGGGGAGCTGTTTTTT,CSAVDIGSGPHGELFF
-,TRBJ1-6,-,TRBV30,TGTGCCTGGAGTGTATTACTCTCACCCCTCCACTTT,CAWSVLLSPLHF
many,TRBJ1-1,TRBD1,TRBV28,TGTGCCAGCAGCCCGGGACAGCATGTCACTGAAGCTTTCTTT,CASSPGQHVTEAFF
many,TRBJ2-2,TRBD1,TRBV20-1,TGCAGTGCTAGAGATCCGGCAGGGGGTACCGGGGAGCTGTTTTTT,CSARDPAGGTGELFF
many,TRBJ2-7,-,TRBV19,TGTGCCAGCGGATCTTCGGGCTACGAGCAGTACTTC,CASGSSGYEQYF
medium-sized,TRBJ2-7,-,TRBV6-1,TGTGCCAGCAGTGAATGGGGCGCAGCCTACGAGCAGTACTTC,CASSEWGAAYEQYF
few,TRBJ2-7,-,TRBV28,TGTGCCAGCAGTTTACGGGGAACGGCCGCTCTAGAGCAGTACTTC,CASSLRGTAALEQYF
medium-sized,TRBJ1-2,TRBD1,TRBV6-1,TGTGCCAGCAACGGACAGGGGGGGGCCTATGGCTACACCTTC,CASNGQGGAYGYTF
many,TRBJ2-6,TRBD1,TRBV9,TGTGCCAGCAGCTCCCAGACAGGGCTCTCTGGGGCCAACGTCCTGACTTTC,CASSSQTGLSGANVLTF
few,TRBJ2-7,TRBD1,TRBV18,TGTGCCAGCTCACCACCGAGCAGGGGGATCGGCTACGAGCAGTACTTC,CASSPPSRGIGYEQYF
many,TRBJ2-2,-,TRBV5-1,TGCGCCACCACAGAAGGGTTTAACACCGGGGAGCTGTTTTTT,CATTEGFNTGELFF
many,TRBJ2-7,TRBD2,TRBV20-1,TGCAGTGCTAGTGCTAGCGGGGAACCCTCCTACGAGCAGTACTTC,CSASASGEPSYEQYF